These T cell receptor beta chains were read from a single sample in a study of cytomegalovirus exposure and HLA in healthy donors. The data were produced by immunoSEQ multiplex PCR, yet TCRdb's version contains in-frame clones alone and is incomplete. The repertoire holds more than 70,000 clones, with 55% to 80% as singletons. The sample was PBMCs. These receptors all come from a middle-aged man in good health and CMV-seropositive. The CDR3 runs from the conserved cysteine through the conserved F or W. A D gene is named only where the DNA matches it firmly. Expanded clones are given a class, and other clones once, few, many or no size at all.

d_call,j_call,v_call,clone_size,cdr3_aa,cdr3_nt
.,TRBJ1-1,TRBV6-5,.,CASADRYTEAFF,TGTGCCAGCGCCGACAGGTACACTGAAGCTTTCTTT
TRBD1,TRBJ1-1,TRBV6-1,.,CASSVSHRGRTEAFF,TGTGCCAGCAGCGTTTCCCACAGGGGGCGTACTGAAGCTTTCTTT
.,TRBJ1-4,TRBV27,.,CASSRSGATNEKLFF,TGTGCCAGCAGTCGATCAGGGGCGACTAATGAAAAACTGTTTTTT
.,TRBJ2-7,TRBV30,.,CAWLPASSYEQYF,TGTGCCTGGCTGCCTGCGAGCTCCTACGAGCAGTACTTC
.,TRBJ2-5,TRBV7-9,.,CASSLERTGGRETQYF,TGTGCCAGCAGCTTAGAGCGCACAGGCGGCCGAGAGACCCAGTACTTC
.,TRBJ1-1,TRBV19,.,CASSRGGGNTEAFF,TGTGCCAGTAGTCGTGGGGGAGGCAACACTGAAGCTTTCTTT
TRBD1,TRBJ1-1,TRBV5-1,.,CASETGGGGTEAFF,TGCGCCAGCGAGACAGGGGGCGGTGGAACTGAAGCTTTCTTT
.,TRBJ1-6,TRBV5-4,.,CASSKGNSSPLHF,TGTGCCAGCAGTAAGGGGAACAGTTCACCCCTCCACTTT
.,TRBJ2-2,TRBV5-6,.,CASAPKDRANTGELFF,TGTGCCAGCGCCCCCAAAGACAGAGCGAACACCGGGGAGCTGTTTTTT
.,TRBJ1-1,TRBV30,.,CAWSPGLNTEAFF,TGTGCCTGGAGTCCAGGATTGAACACTGAAGCTTTCTTT
.,TRBJ1-3,TRBV5-1,few,CASSPGGLGNTIYF,TGCGCCAGCAGCCCGGGGGGCCTTGGAAACACCATATATTTT
.,TRBJ1-1,TRBV13,.,CASQWRGAKENEAFF,TGTGCCAGTCAATGGCGGGGGGCGAAGGAAAATGAAGCTTTCTTT
TRBD1,TRBJ1-4,TRBV7-2,once,CASSLGDRGDEKLFF,TGTGCCAGCAGCCTGGGGGACAGGGGAGATGAAAAACTGTTTTTT
TRBD1,TRBJ1-1,TRBV5-1,.,CASSQGQGPNTEAFF,TGCGCCAGCAGCCAGGGACAGGGACCGAACACTGAAGCTTTCTTT
.,TRBJ1-1,TRBV29-1,few,CSVAAGRDTEAFF,TGCAGCGTTGCGGCAGGGCGAGACACTGAAGCTTTCTTT
TRBD1,TRBJ1-1,TRBV6-5,.,CASSYSQTPGGTEAFF,TGTGCCAGCAGTTACTCGCAAACTCCAGGGGGCACTGAAGCTTTCTTT
.,TRBJ2-3,TRBV5-1,few,CASSPQGRVVDTQYF,TGCGCCAGCAGCCCGCAGGGGAGGGTCGTAGATACGCAGTATTTT
TRBD1,TRBJ1-2,TRBV7-9,.,CASSPLDRGGYTF,TGTGCCAGCAGCCCGTTGGACAGGGGTGGCTACACCTTC
.,TRBJ2-5,TRBV5-6,.,CASSPRDSSRTQYF,TGTGCCAGCAGCCCCCGGGACTCCTCACGGACCCAGTACTTC
.,TRBJ1-4,TRBV5-4,.,CASSFRAGNEKLFF,TGTGCCAGCAGCTTCAGGGCAGGTAATGAAAAACTGTTTTTT
TRBD1,TRBJ1-6,TRBV6-1,once,CASSERVTGGNSPLHF,TGTGCCAGCAGTGAACGGGTGACAGGGGGGAATTCACCCCTCCACTTT
TRBD1,TRBJ1-2,TRBV5-1,.,CASSLAQGAGGYTF,TGCGCCAGCAGCTTGGCACAGGGGGCAGGTGGCTACACCTTC
.,TRBJ1-1,TRBV30,.,CAWRAQPNTEAFF,TGTGCCTGGAGGGCACAACCGAACACTGAAGCTTTCTTT
TRBD1,TRBJ2-3,TRBV30,.,CAWSVERTGAHTDTQYF,TGTGCCTGGAGTGTAGAAAGGACAGGGGCGCACACAGATACGCAGTATTTT
.,TRBJ1-1,TRBV4-1,once,CASSQEEVNTEAFF,TGCGCCAGCAGCCAAGAGGAGGTGAACACTGAAGCTTTCTTT
.,TRBJ1-3,TRBV30,.,CAWSPNSGNTIYF,TGTGCCTGGAGTCCTAACTCTGGAAACACCATATATTTT
TRBD1,TRBJ2-6,TRBV9,few,CASSHRGPSSGANVLTF,TGTGCCAGCAGCCACAGGGGTCCATCCTCTGGGGCCAACGTCCTGACTTTC
TRBD1,TRBJ1-2,TRBV10-3,.,CAIRGTAENYGYTF,TGTGCCATCAGGGGGACAGCAGAAAACTATGGCTACACCTTC
TRBD1,TRBJ2-7,TRBV4-3,.,CASSRRGQGGEQYF,TGCGCCAGCAGCCGGAGGGGACAGGGGGGCGAGCAGTACTTC
TRBD2,TRBJ2-1,TRBV7-8,.,CASSNERGVEQFF,TGTGCCAGCAGCAACGAACGGGGGGTAGAGCAGTTCTTC
.,TRBJ2-2,TRBV5-1,.,CASSLAPAPGSGELFF,TGCGCCAGCAGCTTGGCCCCGGCACCAGGGTCCGGGGAGCTGTTTTTT
.,TRBJ1-5,TRBV11-2,.,CASSLAHRNQPQHF,TGTGCCAGCAGCTTAGCCCACAGGAATCAGCCCCAGCATTTT
.,TRBJ2-5,TRBV7-9,.,CASSLGLKETQYF,TGTGCCAGCAGCTTAGGACTGAAAGAGACCCAGTACTTC
TRBD1,TRBJ2-2,TRBV6-6,.,CASRISGTGTGELFF,TGTGCCAGCAGAATATCCGGGACAGGGACCGGGGAGCTGTTTTTT
.,TRBJ2-5,TRBV28,.,CASSLTPTLQETQYF,TGTGCCAGCAGTTTAACCCCGACACTGCAAGAGACCCAGTACTTC
.,TRBJ1-1,TRBV13,.,CASSALFGGEGANTEAFF,TGTGCCAGCAGCGCGTTATTTGGGGGGGAGGGTGCGAACACTGAAGCTTTCTTT
TRBD1,TRBJ1-2,TRBV14,.,CASSQAGQGYGYTF,TGTGCCAGCAGCCAAGCCGGACAGGGCTATGGCTACACCTTC
.,TRBJ2-7,TRBV7-2,.,CASSRMPGQRLYEQYF,TGTGCCAGCAGCCGAATGCCCGGACAGCGTTTGTACGAGCAGTACTTC